Listed here are 21 T cell receptor beta chains from one sample, sequenced in a study of metastatic and nonmetastatic thyroid tumors. Via MiXCR, TCRdb re-called the PCR reads. The sample has about 18,000 clones; 34% are singletons. There were no patients who had received any treatment before thyroid surgery. Sequencing input: tumor tissue. All receptors come from a male donor with papillary thyroid cancer or a benign thyroid nodule (not recorded which). Some clones in this sample may be carry-over from other donors' samples.

This rearrangement joins TRBV12-3 or TRBV12-4 to TRBJ1-1; maybe TRBD1 (6 bases). The CDR3 is 14 amino acids. V was cut by 5 bases and J by 5 bases, with 15 bases left in between. The CDR3 DNA is TGTGCCAGCAGTAATTATCCAAGGGGGACTGAAGCTTTCTTT. The encoded protein is CASSNYPRGTEAFF.

Many counts were recorded for this clone. The chain has TRBV2 and TRBJ1-1; D possibly corresponds to TRBD1 (5 bases). Germline values: CDR1 SNHLY, CDR2 FYNNEI. Trimming pared 4 bases from V and 8 bases from J, leaving 20 bases between. CDR3 length equals 15 residues. This chain's CDR3 is CASSVGPGSRAEAFF. The CDR3 nucleotides read TGTGCCAGCAGTGTGGGGCCGGGCAGCCGAGCCGAAGCTTTCTTT.

This clone was found many times. The chain is built from TRBV20-1 and TRBJ2-7; 14 bases agree with TRBD2. The CDR3 extends over 19 amino acids. The V gene end was trimmed by 5 bases and the J gene end by 3 bases; junction bases not matched to a gene: 18. Looked up from germline, CDR1 is DFQATT and CDR2 is SNEGSKA (reference sequence). The CDR3 region has the DNA TGCAGTGCTTGGGAACCGGGACTAGCGGGAGAGGGGGGGATCTACGAGCAGTACTTC. Translated, it gives CSAWEPGLAGEGGIYEQYF.

By its share, this clone is medium-sized. This chain links TRBV24-1 with TRBJ2-7; 7 bases map to TRBD2. Germline CDR1 KGHDR, CDR2 SFDVKD. The CDR3 extends over 13 amino acids. After removal of 7 bases from V and 3 bases from J, the junction contained 5 bases not matched to a gene. The CDR3 sequence: CATRESGNYEQYF. The CDR3 DNA follows: TGTGCCACCAGGGAAAGCGGGAACTACGAGCAGTACTTC.

The chain uses TRBV18 and TRBJ2-7; 10 bases agree with TRBD2. The CDR3 totals 16 residues. The ends lost 6 bases at V and 0 bases at J; junction bases unmatched: 8. The V gene's germline CDR1 is KGHSH and CDR2 LQKENI. DNA for the CDR3: TGTGCCAGCTCGCTTTTAGCGGGGGGCAGCTCCTACGAGCAGTACTTC. Translation: CASSLLAGGSSYEQYF.

This clone occurred a few times. V usage is TRBV19 and J usage is TRBJ2-5; D gene unclear. Between the trimmed V and J ends, which lost 4 bases and 4 bases, there was a span of 10 bases. The germline V gene has CDR1 LNHDA and CDR2 SQIVND (reference sequence). This CDR3 is 13 amino acids long. The CDR3 DNA is TGTGCCAGTAGTACCGGGCAGCCAGAGACCCAGTACTTC. This codes for CASSTGQPETQYF.

In its sample, this clone was seen many times. The V gene is TRBV20-1, the J gene TRBJ2-1; perhaps TRBD2 as D (6 bases). The CDR3 runs to 15 residues. Trimming removed 1 base at V and 6 bases at J, with 16 bases between. Germline CDR1 and CDR2: DFQATT and SNEGSKA (reference sequence). This CDR3 is CSARGGDSSINEQFF. For the CDR3, the DNA is TGCAGTGCTAGAGGAGGGGACTCCTCGATCAATGAGCAGTTCTTC.

Regarding this clone: At one end, the junction sequence differs from germline, possibly due to a read error. V is TRBV19 and J is TRBJ2-1; D call uncertain. This CDR3 is 14 amino acids long. Germline CDR1 LNHDA, CDR2 SQIVND (reference sequence). Here the CDR3 DNA reads TGTGCCAGTAGTATAAGCTACACCTACAATGAGCTGTTCTTC. Translating it yields CASSISYTYNELFF.

The rearrangement uses TRBV5-1 and TRBJ2-1; 10 positions match TRBD2. Germline V gene lookup returns CDR1 SGHRS and CDR2 YFSETQ. The CDR3 extends over 15 amino acids. Trimming removed 3 bases from V and 16 bases from J; junction bases left unmatched: 16. The CDR3 spells CASSSNPLQREGRFF. CDR3 bases: TGCGCCAGCAGCTCGAACCCACTACAGCGGGAGGGACGATTCTTC.

CDR3 sequence reads: CSAFSGNTIYF. CDR3 coding DNA: TGCAGTGCCTTCTCTGGAAACACCATATATTTT. The chain couples TRBV20-1 to TRBJ1-3; D is unclear. The CDR3 loop spans 11 amino acids. CDR1 is DFQATT and CDR2 is SNEGSKA in the germline V gene (reference sequence). V gave up 6 bases and J gave up 0 bases, with 3 bases separating them.

This clone was counted many times. This rearrangement joins TRBV21-1 to TRBJ2-3; the tabulated D call, TRBD2, remains unverified against the DNA. TRBV21-1 corresponds to a pseudogene. CDR3 length equals 18 residues. The CDR3 sequence is CASSIGPSGSTSTDTQYF. The CDR3 nucleotides read TGTGCCAGCAGCATAGGGCCTAGCGGGAGTACTAGCACAGATACGCAGTATTTT.

A note on this clone: One end of the junction fails to match germline, which may point to a read error. The genes are TRBV6-1 and TRBJ1-2; no reliable D call. The CDR3 length is 14 residues. Per germline, CDR1 MNHNS and CDR2 SASEGT. The DNA for the CDR3 is TGTGCCAGCAGTGGTGGTGGCCCTAACTATTGCTACACCTTC. This codes for CASSGGGPNYCYTF.

This clone was seen ten or more times. The chain employs TRBV9 and TRBJ2-6; D ambiguous. Looked up from germline, CDR1 is SGDLS and CDR2 is YYNGEE. V was pared by 0 bases and J by 5 bases, with 9 bases between. The CDR3 length is 15 residues. The DNA of the CDR3 is TGTGCCAGCAGCGTAGGACAATACCGGGCCAACGTCCTGACTTTC. Translation: CASSVGQYRANVLTF.

This clone showed up many times. The chain has TRBV20-1 and TRBJ2-3; 8 bases align to TRBD2. V lost 1 base to trimming and J lost 1 base; unmatched junction nucleotides: 10. Germline-derived CDR1 and CDR2 are DFQATT and SNEGSKA (reference sequence). The CDR3 contains 17 residues. Written as DNA, the CDR3 is TGCAGTGCTAGAGGGGTGGCGGGAGCGGGGGGCACAGATACGCAGTATTTT. Its translation: CSARGVAGAGGTDTQYF.

This chain joins TRBV11-3 and TRBJ1-2, with D unclear. CDR3 length: 13 amino acids. With 5 bases removed from V and 7 bases from J, the gap between germline ends came to 14 bases. CDR1 is SGHNT and CDR2 is YENEEA in the germline V gene. The CDR3 DNA follows: TGTGCCAGCAGCCCAGCTCCTGGAGCTGGCTACACCTTC. This gives the protein CASSPAPGAGYTF.

The V and J genes are TRBV4-3 and TRBJ2-7; either TRBD1 or TRBD2 may supply D (5 bases each). CDR1 is LGHNA, CDR2 YSLEER, per germline. The CDR3 contains 14 residues. The germline V and J ends were trimmed by 3 bases and 2 bases, with 11 bases remaining between them. The CDR3, as DNA: TGCGCCAGCAGCCACGGGACGGGCACCTACGAGCAGTACTTC. Translation: CASSHGTGTYEQYF.

The rearrangement uses TRBV18 and TRBJ1-2, with D possibly matching TRBD1 (6 bases). In germline, CDR1 is KGHSH, CDR2 LQKENI. The CDR3 sequence is 13 residues long. V shed 3 bases and J shed 2 bases, with 7 bases lying between them. The DNA for the CDR3 is TGTGCCAGCTCACCGCAGGGGAACTATGGCTACACCTTC. It yields the protein CASSPQGNYGYTF.

This clone is medium-sized (0.01 to 0.1%) by share. Other DNA variants within this sample encode the same CDR3. The chain employs TRBV5-1 and TRBJ1-1; 7 bases align to TRBD1. The V gene end was trimmed by 0 bases and the J gene end by 4 bases; junction bases not matched to a gene: 9. The germline V gene encodes CDR1 SGHRS and CDR2 YFSETQ. This CDR3 has 16 amino acids. For the CDR3, the DNA is TGCGCCAGCAGCTTGGGGTCGACAGGGTCGGGCACTGAAGCTTTCTTT. Translated: CASSLGSTGSGTEAFF.

In its sample, this clone was seen many times. The chain joins TRBV24-1 to TRBJ2-5; possible D gene TRBD1, 7 bases. This CDR3 is built from 15 residues. Per the germline V gene, CDR1 is KGHDR and CDR2 is SFDVKD. Trimming took off 4 bases at V and 5 bases at J, with 16 bases between the two ends. CDR3 sequence reads: CATSDSTGRWETQYF. The CDR3 region has the DNA TGTGCCACCAGTGACTCGACAGGGAGGTGGGAGACCCAGTACTTC.

V usage is TRBV2 and J usage is TRBJ2-7, with D perhaps TRBD1 or TRBD2 (6 bases each). Germline CDR1 is SNHLY and CDR2 is FYNNEI. This CDR3 spans 13 amino acids. V was clipped by 4 bases and J by 6 bases, with 13 bases between them. The CDR3 sequence: CASSGGQGGEQYF. The DNA for the CDR3 is TGTGCCAGCAGTGGGGGGCAGGGAGGCGAGCAGTACTTC.

Many counts were recorded for this clone. The V call is TRBV7-2, the J call TRBJ2-1; perhaps TRBD1 as D (5 bases). This CDR3 is built from 14 residues. CDR1 is SGHTA and CDR2 is FQGNSA in the germline V gene. The ends were cut back, 2 bases at V and 2 bases at J, with 7 bases in the middle. CDR3 bases: TGTGCCAGCAGCTTACAGGGAACCTACAATGAGCAGTTCTTC. Translation gives CASSLQGTYNEQFF.